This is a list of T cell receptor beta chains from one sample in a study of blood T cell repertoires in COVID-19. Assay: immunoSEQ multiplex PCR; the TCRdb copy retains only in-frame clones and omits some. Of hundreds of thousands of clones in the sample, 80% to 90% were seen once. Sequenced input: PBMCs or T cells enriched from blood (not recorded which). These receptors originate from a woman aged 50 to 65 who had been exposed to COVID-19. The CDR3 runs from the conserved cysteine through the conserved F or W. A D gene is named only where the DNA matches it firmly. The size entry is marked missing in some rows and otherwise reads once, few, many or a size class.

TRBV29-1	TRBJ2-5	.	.	CSVGGGETQYF	TGCAGCGTTGGGGGAGGAGAGACCCAGTACTTC
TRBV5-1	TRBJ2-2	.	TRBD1	CASSPKTGVRSGELFF	TGCGCCAGCAGCCCAAAAACAGGGGTTCGGTCCGGGGAGCTGTTTTTT
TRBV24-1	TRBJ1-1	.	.	CATSDGAENTEAFF	TGTGCCACCAGTGATGGGGCAGAAAACACTGAAGCTTTCTTT
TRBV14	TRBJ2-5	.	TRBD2	CASSQDLGSGGRKTQYF	TGTGCCAGCAGCCAAGATCTGGGAAGCGGGGGACGGAAGACCCAGTACTTC
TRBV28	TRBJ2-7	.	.	CASVLLRTTF	TGTGCCAGCGTTCTCCTACGGACAACCTTC
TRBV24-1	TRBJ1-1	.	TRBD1	CATSDPGTGTEAFF	TGTGCCACCAGTGACCCGGGGACAGGCACTGAAGCTTTCTTT
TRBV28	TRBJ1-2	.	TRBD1	CASCRDRGQRNGYTF	TGTGCCAGCTGCCGGGACAGGGGGCAAAGGAATGGCTACACCTTC
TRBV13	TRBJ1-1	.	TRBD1	CASSTGQGVTEAFF	TGTGCCAGCAGCACGGGACAGGGGGTTACTGAAGCTTTCTTT
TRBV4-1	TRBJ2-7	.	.	CASHRRDNYEQYF	TGCGCCAGCCACCGAAGAGATAACTACGAGCAGTACTTC
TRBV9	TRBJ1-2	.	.	CASSVDRSDYGYTF	TGTGCCAGCAGCGTAGACAGATCAGACTATGGCTACACCTTC
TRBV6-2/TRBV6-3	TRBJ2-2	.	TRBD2	CASSLTSGDTGELFF	TGTGCCAGCAGTTTAACTAGCGGAGATACCGGGGAGCTGTTTTTT
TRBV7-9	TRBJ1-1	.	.	CASSLEASPGGRWTEAFF	TGTGCCAGCAGCTTAGAGGCCTCCCCGGGGGGCCGGTGGACTGAAGCTTTCTTT
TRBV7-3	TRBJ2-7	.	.	CASSPPHEQYF	TGTGCCAGCAGCCCCCCTCACGAGCAGTACTTC
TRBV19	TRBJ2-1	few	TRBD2	CASSPQLGLAGGHEQFF	TGTGCCAGTAGTCCCCAACTAGGACTAGCGGGGGGGCATGAGCAGTTCTTC
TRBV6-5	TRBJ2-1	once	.	CASSYGGKDYNEQFF	TGTGCCAGCAGTTACGGCGGGAAGGACTACAATGAGCAGTTCTTC
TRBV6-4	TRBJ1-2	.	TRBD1	CARRIPGQGACGYTF	TGTGCCAGAAGAATCCCGGGACAGGGGGCCTGTGGCTACACCTTC
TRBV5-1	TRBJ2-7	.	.	CASRGNTGSGEQYF	TGCGCCAGCAGGGGAAATACAGGATCGGGCGAGCAGTACTTC
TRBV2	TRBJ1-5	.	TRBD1	CASSWGQSNQPQHF	TGTGCCAGCAGTTGGGGACAGTCTAATCAGCCCCAGCATTTT
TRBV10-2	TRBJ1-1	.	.	CASSEPILGGEAFF	TGCGCCAGCAGTGAGCCGATTCTCGGCGGAGAAGCTTTCTTT
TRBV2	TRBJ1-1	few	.	CASSEGQGRTEAFF	TGTGCCAGCAGTGAAGGGCAGGGGCGCACTGAAGCTTTCTTT
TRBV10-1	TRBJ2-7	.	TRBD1	CASSETRQGAGDEQYF	TGCGCCAGCAGTGAGACAAGACAGGGGGCTGGGGACGAGCAGTACTTC
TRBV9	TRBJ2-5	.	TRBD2	CASSVTGGSQETQYF	TGTGCCAGCAGCGTAACGGGGGGTTCGCAAGAGACCCAGTACTTC
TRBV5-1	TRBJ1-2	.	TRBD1	CASSPQGGHGYTF	TGCGCCAGCAGCCCGCAGGGGGGCCATGGCTACACCTTC
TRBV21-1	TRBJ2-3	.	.	CASSKGDRGTQNKTDTQYF	TGTGCCAGCAGCAAAGGGGATCGGGGGACCCAGAACAAGACAGATACGCAGTATTTT
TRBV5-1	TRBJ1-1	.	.	CASAGRQEAFF	TGCGCCAGCGCGGGACGGCAAGAAGCTTTCTTT
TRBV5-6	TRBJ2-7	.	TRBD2	CASSLWGGYEQYF	TGTGCCAGCAGCTTGTGGGGGGGCTACGAGCAGTACTTC
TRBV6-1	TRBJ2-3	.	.	CASSDPSAGDTQYF	TGTGCCAGCAGTGACCCTAGCGCGGGAGATACGCAGTATTTT
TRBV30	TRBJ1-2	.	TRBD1	CAWSVQQGGYGYTF	TGTGCCTGGAGTGTACAGCAGGGGGGCTATGGCTACACCTTC
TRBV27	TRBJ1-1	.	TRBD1	CASSLAGGLGEAFF	TGTGCCAGCAGTTTAGCAGGGGGTTTGGGTGAAGCTTTCTTT
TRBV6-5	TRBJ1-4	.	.	CASSYSPPPNEKLFF	TGTGCCAGCAGTTACTCCCCTCCCCCTAATGAAAAACTGTTTTTT
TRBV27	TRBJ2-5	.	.	CASSRKGAETQYF	TGTGCCAGCAGCCGGAAAGGAGCAGAGACCCAGTACTTC
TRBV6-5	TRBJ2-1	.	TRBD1	CASSLDRANEQFF	TGTGCCAGCAGTTTGGACAGGGCCAATGAGCAGTTCTTC
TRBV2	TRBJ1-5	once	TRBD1	CATAQGASNQPQHF	TGTGCCACCGCACAGGGGGCTAGCAATCAGCCCCAGCATTTT
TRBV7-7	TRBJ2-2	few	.	CASSSTETGELFF	TGTGCCAGCAGCTCAACAGAAACCGGGGAGCTGTTTTTT
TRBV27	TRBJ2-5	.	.	CASSFSGQETQYF	TGTGCCAGCAGTTTCAGCGGTCAAGAGACCCAGTACTTC
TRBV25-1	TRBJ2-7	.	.	CASSVPTGKGAEQYF	TGTGCCAGCAGTGTTCCAACAGGTAAAGGGGCCGAGCAGTACTTC
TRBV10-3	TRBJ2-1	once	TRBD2	CALGRGGLADPEQFF	TGTGCCTTGGGGAGGGGTGGGCTAGCGGACCCTGAGCAGTTCTTC
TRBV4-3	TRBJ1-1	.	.	CASSQVILSEAFF	TGCGCCAGCAGCCAAGTAATCCTTTCTGAAGCTTTCTTT
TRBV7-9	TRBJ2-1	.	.	CASSFAGDPRNEQFF	TGTGCCAGCAGCTTTGCAGGGGATCCTAGGAATGAGCAGTTCTTC
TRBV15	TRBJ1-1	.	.	CATSRGYREEAFF	TGTGCCACCAGCAGAGGTTACAGGGAAGAAGCTTTCTTT
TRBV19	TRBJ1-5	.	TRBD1	CASRGGTGLRQPQHF	TGTGCCAGTAGAGGCGGGACAGGGTTGCGCCAGCCCCAGCATTTT
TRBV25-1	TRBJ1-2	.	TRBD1	CASSQGRGQVDGYTF	TGTGCCAGCAGCCAGGGGAGGGGACAGGTGGATGGCTACACCTTC
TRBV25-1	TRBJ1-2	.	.	CASSPRTTAVGGYTF	TGTGCCAGCAGCCCTAGGACAACCGCCGTTGGTGGCTACACCTTC
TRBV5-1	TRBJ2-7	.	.	CASSLRTRGGDEQYF	TGCGCCAGCAGCTTGAGGACGAGGGGCGGGGACGAGCAGTACTTC
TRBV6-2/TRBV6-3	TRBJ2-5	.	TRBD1	CASSYSNPTGARETQYF	TGTGCCAGCAGTTACTCGAATCCGACAGGGGCTAGGGAGACCCAGTACTTC
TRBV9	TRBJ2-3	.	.	CASSPEGDTQYF	TGTGCCAGCAGCCCCGAGGGAGATACGCAGTATTTT
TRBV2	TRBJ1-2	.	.	CASSEVGGYEVYGYTF	TGTGCCAGCAGTGAAGTTGGAGGGTATGAGGTCTATGGCTACACCTTC
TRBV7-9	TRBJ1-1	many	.	CASSSSTEAFF	TGTGCCAGCAGCTCGTCCACTGAAGCTTTCTTT
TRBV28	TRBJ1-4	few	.	CASSLWLGSLGEKLFF	TGTGCCAGCAGTTTATGGCTTGGGAGTCTTGGAGAAAAACTGTTTTTT
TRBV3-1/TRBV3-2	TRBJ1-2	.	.	CASSQGQVNAGGYTF	TGTGCCAGCAGCCAAGGGCAGGTGAATGCGGGTGGCTACACCTTC
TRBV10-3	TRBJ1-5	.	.	CASRPGSNQPQHF	TGTGCCTCCCGGCCGGGTAGCAATCAGCCCCAGCATTTT
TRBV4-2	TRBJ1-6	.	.	CASSQEPELNSPLHF	TGTGCCAGCAGCCAAGAGCCGGAGCTCAATTCACCCCTCCACTTT
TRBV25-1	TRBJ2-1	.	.	CASSESGPGSYNEQFF	TGTGCCAGCAGTGAATCTGGACCGGGGTCCTACAATGAGCAGTTCTTC
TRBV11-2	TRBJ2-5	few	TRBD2	CASSLERGGREGTQYF	TGTGCCAGCAGCTTAGAACGGGGGGGCCGGGAAGGGACCCAGTACTTC
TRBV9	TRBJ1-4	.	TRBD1	CASSAGTGVREKLFF	TGTGCCAGCAGCGCCGGGACAGGGGTCCGGGAAAAACTGTTTTTT
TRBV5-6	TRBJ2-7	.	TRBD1	CASSLWPGTGLYEQYF	TGTGCCAGCAGCTTGTGGCCCGGGACAGGCCTTTACGAGCAGTACTTC
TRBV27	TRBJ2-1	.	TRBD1	CASSLSFPGTGGRNEQFF	TGTGCCAGCAGTCTGTCGTTCCCTGGGACAGGGGGCCGGAATGAGCAGTTCTTC
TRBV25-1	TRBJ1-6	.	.	CASSERGYNSPLHF	TGTGCCAGCAGTGAAAGGGGGTATAATTCACCCCTCCACTTT
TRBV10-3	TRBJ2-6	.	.	CATRRGLGANVLTF	TGTGCCACCCGGAGGGGTCTGGGGGCCAACGTCCTGACTTTC